This T cell receptor (beta chain) was obtained from a study of blood T cell repertoires in COVID-19. On the study more broadly: Both acute and convalescent COVID-19 samples were obtained from the United States, Italy and Spain. T cells, B-cell-depleted T cells, or PBMCs provided the cDNA or gDNA that served as material.

Trimming pared 3 bases from V and 0 bases from J, leaving 13 bases between. This CDR3 contains 16 residues. Germline CDR1 is SGHRS and CDR2 is YFSETQ. In the original workflow: Amplification from reference gene primers served as the basis for estimated nucleated cell counts. Sequencing was performed with immunoSEQ multiplex PCR; in TCRdb, only in-frame clones are kept and a portion is missing. The V and J calls and the clone size are those of that table, but D and trimming were determined from the DNA. There are 140,000 to 150,000 clones in the sample; 82% occur only once, and 12% to 15% lies in the top ten.

The chain employs TRBV5-1 and TRBJ1-3, with D possibly TRBD1 on 5 matching bases. Sequencing used peripheral blood. The clonotype was recovered from a human donor with acute or convalescent COVID-19. The donor label of this sample is uncertain. CDR3 bases: TGCGCCAGCAGCTCCGACGGGACTTACTCTGGAAACACCATATATTTT. This sequence encodes CASSSDGTYSGNTIYF.